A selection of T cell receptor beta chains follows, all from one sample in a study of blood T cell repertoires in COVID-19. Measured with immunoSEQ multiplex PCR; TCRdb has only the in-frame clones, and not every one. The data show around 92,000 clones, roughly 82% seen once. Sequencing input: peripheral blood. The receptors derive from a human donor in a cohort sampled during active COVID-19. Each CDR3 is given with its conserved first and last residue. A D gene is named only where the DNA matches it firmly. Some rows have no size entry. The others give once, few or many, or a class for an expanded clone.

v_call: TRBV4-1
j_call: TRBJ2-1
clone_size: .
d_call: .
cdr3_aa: CASSRGEQFF
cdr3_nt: TGCGCCAGCAGCCGAGGAGAGCAGTTCTTC

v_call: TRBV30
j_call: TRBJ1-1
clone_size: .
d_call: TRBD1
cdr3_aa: CAWGTGEAFF
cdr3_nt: TGTGCCTGGGGGACAGGGGAAGCTTTCTTT

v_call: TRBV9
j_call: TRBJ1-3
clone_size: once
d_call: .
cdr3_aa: CASSVDSGPGNTIYF
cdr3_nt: TGTGCCAGCAGTGTCGACAGCGGGCCTGGAAACACCATATATTTT

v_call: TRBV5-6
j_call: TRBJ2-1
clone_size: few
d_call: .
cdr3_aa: CASSFPTANGGERNEQFF
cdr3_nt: TGTGCCAGCAGCTTTCCTACAGCGAATGGAGGGGAAAGGAATGAGCAGTTCTTC

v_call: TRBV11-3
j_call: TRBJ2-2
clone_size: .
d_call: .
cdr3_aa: CASSDHVGDTGELFF
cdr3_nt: TGTGCCAGCAGCGACCACGTAGGAGACACCGGGGAGCTGTTTTTT

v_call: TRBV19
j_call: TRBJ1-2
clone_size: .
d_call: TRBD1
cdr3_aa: CASRRGQGDRSGYTF
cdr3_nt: TGTGCCAGCCGCCGTGGGCAGGGGGATCGGAGTGGCTACACCTTC

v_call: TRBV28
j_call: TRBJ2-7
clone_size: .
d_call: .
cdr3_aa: CASSLAGYEQYF
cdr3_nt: TGTGCCAGCAGTTTGGCAGGATACGAGCAGTACTTC

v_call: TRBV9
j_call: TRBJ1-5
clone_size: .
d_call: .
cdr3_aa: CASSPSGLSNQPQHF
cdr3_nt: TGTGCCAGCAGCCCCTCCGGTTTGTCCAATCAGCCCCAGCATTTT

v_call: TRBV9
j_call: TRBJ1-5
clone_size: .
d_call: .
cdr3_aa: CASSAGNSNQPQHF
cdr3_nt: TGTGCCAGCAGCGCCGGTAATAGCAATCAGCCCCAGCATTTT

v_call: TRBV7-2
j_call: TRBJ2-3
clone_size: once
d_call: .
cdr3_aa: CASSLVLSGLGTDTQYF
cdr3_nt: TGTGCCAGCAGCTTAGTGCTTAGCGGCCTAGGTACAGATACGCAGTATTTT

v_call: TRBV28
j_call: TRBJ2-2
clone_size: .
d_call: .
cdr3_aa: CASSLDKSNTGELFF
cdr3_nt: TGTGCCAGCAGTTTGGACAAGTCAAACACCGGGGAGCTGTTTTTT

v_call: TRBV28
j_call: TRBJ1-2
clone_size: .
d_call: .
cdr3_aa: CASSSGADGYTF
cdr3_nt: TGTGCCAGCTCTTCAGGGGCCGATGGCTACACCTTC

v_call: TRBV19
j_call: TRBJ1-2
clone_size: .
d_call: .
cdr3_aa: CASTRGAGYGYTF
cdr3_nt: TGTGCCAGTACACGTGGGGCTGGGTATGGCTACACCTTC

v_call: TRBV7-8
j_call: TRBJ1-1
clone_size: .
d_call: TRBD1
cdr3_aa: CASSLVAGGNMNTEAFF
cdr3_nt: TGTGCCAGCAGCTTAGTTGCAGGGGGGAACATGAACACTGAAGCTTTCTTT

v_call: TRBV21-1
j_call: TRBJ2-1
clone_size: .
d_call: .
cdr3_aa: CASSKPLGTSGFYNEQFF
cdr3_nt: TGTGCCAGCAGCAAACCTTTGGGGACTAGCGGCTTCTACAATGAGCAGTTCTTC

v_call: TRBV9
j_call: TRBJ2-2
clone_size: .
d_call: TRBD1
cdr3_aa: CASSVQVIGQGYTGELFF
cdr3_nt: TGTGCCAGCAGCGTTCAGGTAATCGGACAGGGATACACCGGGGAGCTGTTTTTT

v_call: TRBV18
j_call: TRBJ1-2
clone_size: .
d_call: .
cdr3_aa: CASSPPAGGRVNYGYTF
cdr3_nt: TGTGCCAGCTCACCACCGGCAGGAGGGAGAGTAAACTATGGCTACACCTTC